This T cell receptor beta chain came from a study of blood T cells in healthy people across ages. Sample-barcoded 5' priming and a J-beta primer mix drove a second PCR of about 6 to 11 cycles. Using its own MiXCR run on the 5' RACE reads, TCRdb lists one record per CDR3 protein. The sample includes 1.5 million to 2 million distinct CDR3 sequences, 49% of them seen just once. This clonotype was seen only a few times. V was clipped by 3 bases and J by 6 bases, with 9 bases between them. The CDR3 spans 12 residues. Looked up from germline, CDR1 is SGDLS and CDR2 is YYNGEE. The chain combines TRBV9 with TRBJ1-2; weak D call: TRBD1 (6 bases). This TCR derives from a woman between 35 and 50 years old in good health. Material: blood. CDR3 nucleotide sequence: TGTGCCAGCAGCGCCGGACAGCATGGCTACACCTTC. Translated, it gives CASSAGQHGYTF.